This T cell receptor beta chain was profiled in a study of T-cell reconstitution after alpha-beta-depleted transplantation in children. This clonotype was picked up a small number of times. Unique molecular identifiers were incorporated when the TCRbeta library was constructed. TCRdb processed the PCR reads anew with MiXCR; each CDR3 protein has one entry. Counted here are more than 450,000 distinct CDR3 sequences, 18% occurring once; the ten biggest clones make up 3.3%. Germline-derived CDR1 and CDR2 are SGHRS and YFSETQ. The CDR3 extends over 19 amino acids. V shed 0 bases and J 6 bases; nucleotides not matched to a gene: 20.

The receptor was derived from a human donor who donated a stem cell graft to a child with acute lymphoblastic leukemia. The sample consisted of PBMCs from the stem cell graft donor, taken from the stem cell graft. This sequence joins TRBV5-1 and TRBJ2-7; 8 bases line up with TRBD2. In DNA, the CDR3 is TGCGCCAGCAGCTTGGGTGGCGCAGACACCCGGGCGGGAGGAGGCGAGCAGTACTTC. Protein product: CASSLGGADTRAGGGEQYF.